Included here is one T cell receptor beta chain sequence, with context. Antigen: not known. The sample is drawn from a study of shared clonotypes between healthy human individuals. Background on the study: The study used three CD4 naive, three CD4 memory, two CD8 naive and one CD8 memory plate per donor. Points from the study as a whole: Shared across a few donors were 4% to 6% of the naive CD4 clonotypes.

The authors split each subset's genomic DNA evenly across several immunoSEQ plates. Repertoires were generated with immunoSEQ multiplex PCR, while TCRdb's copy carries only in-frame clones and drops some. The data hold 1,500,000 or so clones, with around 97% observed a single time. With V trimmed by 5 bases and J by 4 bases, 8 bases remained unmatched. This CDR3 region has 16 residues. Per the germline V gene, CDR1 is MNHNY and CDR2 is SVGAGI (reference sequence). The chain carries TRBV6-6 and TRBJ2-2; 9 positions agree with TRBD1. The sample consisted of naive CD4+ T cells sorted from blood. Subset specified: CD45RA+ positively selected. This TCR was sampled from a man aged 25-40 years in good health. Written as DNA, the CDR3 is TGTGCCAGCAGTCTCACAGGGGGCGCCGGCACCGGGGAGCTGTTTTTT. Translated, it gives CASSLTGGAGTGELFF.